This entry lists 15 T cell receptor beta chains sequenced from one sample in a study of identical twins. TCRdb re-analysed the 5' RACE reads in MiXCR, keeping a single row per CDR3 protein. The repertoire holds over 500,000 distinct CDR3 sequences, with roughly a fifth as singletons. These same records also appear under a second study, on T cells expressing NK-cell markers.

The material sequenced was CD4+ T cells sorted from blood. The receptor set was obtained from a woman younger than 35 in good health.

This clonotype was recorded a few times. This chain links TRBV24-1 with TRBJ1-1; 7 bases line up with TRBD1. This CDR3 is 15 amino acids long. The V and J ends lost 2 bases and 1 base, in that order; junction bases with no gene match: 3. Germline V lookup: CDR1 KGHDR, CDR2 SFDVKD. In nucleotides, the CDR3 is TGTGCCACCAGTGATTCTCGACAGGGGAACACTGAAGCTTTCTTT. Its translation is CATSDSRQGNTEAFF.

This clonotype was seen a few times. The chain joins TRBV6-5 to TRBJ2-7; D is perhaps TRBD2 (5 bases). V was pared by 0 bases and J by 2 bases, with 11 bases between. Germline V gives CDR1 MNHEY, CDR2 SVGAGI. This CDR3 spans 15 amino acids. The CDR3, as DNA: TGTGCCAGCAGTTACTCTCGGGATCCGACCTACGAGCAGTACTTC. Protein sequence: CASSYSRDPTYEQYF.

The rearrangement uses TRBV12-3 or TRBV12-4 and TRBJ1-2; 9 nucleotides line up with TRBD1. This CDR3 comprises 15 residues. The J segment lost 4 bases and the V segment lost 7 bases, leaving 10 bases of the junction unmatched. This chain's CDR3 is CASTRDRADRYGYTF. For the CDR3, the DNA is TGTGCCAGCACAAGGGACAGGGCCGACCGCTATGGCTACACCTTC.

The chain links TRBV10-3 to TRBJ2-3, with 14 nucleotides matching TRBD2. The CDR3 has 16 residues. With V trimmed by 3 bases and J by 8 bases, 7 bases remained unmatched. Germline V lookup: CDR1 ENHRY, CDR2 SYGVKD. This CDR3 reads CAISDPTSGGAGTQYF. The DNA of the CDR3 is TGTGCCATCAGTGATCCGACTAGCGGGGGGGCCGGTACGCAGTATTTT.

CDR3 residues: CASSQDRLAGGPSRDTQYF. CDR3 DNA sequence: TGCGCCAGCAGCCAAGATCGGCTAGCGGGGGGGCCGTCTAGAGATACGCAGTATTTT. The genes are TRBV4-1 and TRBJ2-3, with TRBD2 matching over 12 bases. CDR3 length equals 19 residues. Germline V gene lookup returns CDR1 MGHRA and CDR2 YSYEKL. V trimming: 0 bases; J trimming: 5 bases; junction bases outside the gene matches: 12.

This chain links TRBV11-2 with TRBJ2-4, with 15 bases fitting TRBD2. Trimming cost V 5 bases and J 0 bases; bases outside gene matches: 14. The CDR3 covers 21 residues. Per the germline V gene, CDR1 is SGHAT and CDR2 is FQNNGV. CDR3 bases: TGTGCCAGCAGCCGCTTGGGACTAGCGGGGGGCACTAGACTAGCCAAAAACATTCAGTACTTC. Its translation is CASSRLGLAGGTRLAKNIQYF.

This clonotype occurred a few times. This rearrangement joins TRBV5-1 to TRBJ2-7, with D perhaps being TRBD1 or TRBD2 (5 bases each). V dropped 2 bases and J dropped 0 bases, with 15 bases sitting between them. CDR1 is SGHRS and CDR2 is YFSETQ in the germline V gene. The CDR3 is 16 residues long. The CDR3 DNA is TGCGCCAGCAGCTTCCGTTCGGGGCTTAGCTCCTACGAGCAGTACTTC. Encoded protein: CASSFRSGLSSYEQYF.

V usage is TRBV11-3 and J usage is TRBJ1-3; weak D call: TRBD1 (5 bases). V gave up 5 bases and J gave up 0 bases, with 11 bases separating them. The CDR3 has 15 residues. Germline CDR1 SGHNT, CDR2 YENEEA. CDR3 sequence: CASSLYRISGNTIYF. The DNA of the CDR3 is TGTGCCAGCAGCCTATACAGGATCTCTGGAAACACCATATATTTT.

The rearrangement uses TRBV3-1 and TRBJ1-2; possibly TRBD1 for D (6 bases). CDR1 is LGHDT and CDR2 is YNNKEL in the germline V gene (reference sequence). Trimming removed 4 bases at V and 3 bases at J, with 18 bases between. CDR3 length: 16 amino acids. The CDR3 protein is CASSPDFGGADYGYTF. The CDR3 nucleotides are TGTGCCAGCAGCCCAGACTTCGGGGGCGCGGACTATGGCTACACCTTC.

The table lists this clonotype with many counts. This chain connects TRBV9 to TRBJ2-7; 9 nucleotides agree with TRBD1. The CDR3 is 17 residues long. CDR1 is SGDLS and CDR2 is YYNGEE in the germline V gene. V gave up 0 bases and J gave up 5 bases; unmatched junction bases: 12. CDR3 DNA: TGTGCCAGCAGCGTAGGGTTGACCGGGACAGGGATACACGAGCAGTACTTC. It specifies CASSVGLTGTGIHEQYF.

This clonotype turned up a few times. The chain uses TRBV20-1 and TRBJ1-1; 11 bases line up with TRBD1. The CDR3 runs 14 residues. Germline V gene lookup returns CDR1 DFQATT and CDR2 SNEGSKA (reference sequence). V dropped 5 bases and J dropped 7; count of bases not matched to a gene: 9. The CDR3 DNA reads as TGCAGTGCTCAGAGGACAGGGGGCTTCGGTGAAGCTTTCTTT. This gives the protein CSAQRTGGFGEAFF.

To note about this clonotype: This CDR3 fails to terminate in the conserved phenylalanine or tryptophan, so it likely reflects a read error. The CDR3: CASRYPGTGANVLTI. DNA for the CDR3: TGTGCCAGCAGGTATCCCGGGACTGGGGCCAACGTCCTGACTATC. The chain has TRBV5-5 and TRBJ2-6; a weak D match, TRBD2 (5 bases). Germline-derived CDR1 and CDR2 are SGHKS and YYEKEE (reference sequence). The CDR3 sequence is 15 residues long. V shed 5 bases and J shed 2 bases, with 11 bases lying between them.

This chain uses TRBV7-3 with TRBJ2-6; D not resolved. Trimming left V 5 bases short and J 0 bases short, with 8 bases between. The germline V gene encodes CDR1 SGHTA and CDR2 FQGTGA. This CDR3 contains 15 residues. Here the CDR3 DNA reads TGTGCCAGCAGCCTACACGACTCTGGGGCCAACGTCCTGACTTTC. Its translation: CASSLHDSGANVLTF.

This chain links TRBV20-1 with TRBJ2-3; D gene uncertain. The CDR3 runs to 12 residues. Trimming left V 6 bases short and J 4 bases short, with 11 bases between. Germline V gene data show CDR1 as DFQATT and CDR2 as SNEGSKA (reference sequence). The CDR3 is CSAERQADTQYF. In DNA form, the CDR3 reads TGCAGTGCCGAAAGGCAGGCAGATACGCAGTATTTT.

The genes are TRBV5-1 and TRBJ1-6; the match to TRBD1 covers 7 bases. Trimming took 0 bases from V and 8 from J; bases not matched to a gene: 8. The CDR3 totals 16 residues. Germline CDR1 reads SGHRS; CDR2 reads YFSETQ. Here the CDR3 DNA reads TGCGCCAGCAGCTTGGGACAGGGAAGGGGGTATTCACCCCTCCACTTT. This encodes CASSLGQGRGYSPLHF.